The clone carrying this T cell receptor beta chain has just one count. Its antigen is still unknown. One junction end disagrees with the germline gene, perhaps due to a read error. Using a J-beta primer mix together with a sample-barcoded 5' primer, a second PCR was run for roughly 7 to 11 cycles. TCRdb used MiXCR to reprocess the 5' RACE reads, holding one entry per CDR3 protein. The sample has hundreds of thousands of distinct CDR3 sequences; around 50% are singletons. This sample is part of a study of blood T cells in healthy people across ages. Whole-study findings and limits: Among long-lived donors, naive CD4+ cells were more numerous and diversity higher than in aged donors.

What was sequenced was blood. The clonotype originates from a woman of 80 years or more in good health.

The CDR3 is CASSLEGSGRSDTRYF. The CDR3, as DNA: TGCGCCAGCAGCTTGGAGGGTAGCGGGAGGTCAGATACGCGGTATTTT. The chain recombines TRBV5-1 with TRBJ2-3; 10 nucleotides align to TRBD2. The CDR3 consists of 16 residues. Germline values: CDR1 SGHRS, CDR2 YFSETQ.